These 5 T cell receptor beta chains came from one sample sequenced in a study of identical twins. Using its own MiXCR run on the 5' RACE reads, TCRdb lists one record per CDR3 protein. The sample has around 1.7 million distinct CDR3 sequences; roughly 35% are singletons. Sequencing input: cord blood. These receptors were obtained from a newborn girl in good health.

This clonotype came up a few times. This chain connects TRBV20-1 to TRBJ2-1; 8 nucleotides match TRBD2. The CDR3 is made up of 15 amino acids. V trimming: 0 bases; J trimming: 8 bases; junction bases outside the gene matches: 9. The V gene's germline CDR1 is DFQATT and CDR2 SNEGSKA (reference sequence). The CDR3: CSAREVAGGVHEQFF. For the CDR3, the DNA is TGCAGTGCTAGAGAGGTGGCGGGAGGAGTACATGAGCAGTTCTTC.

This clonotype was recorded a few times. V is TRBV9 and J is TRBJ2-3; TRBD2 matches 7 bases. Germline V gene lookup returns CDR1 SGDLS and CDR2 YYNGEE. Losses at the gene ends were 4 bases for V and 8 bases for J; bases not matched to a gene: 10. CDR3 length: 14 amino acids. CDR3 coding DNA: TGTGCCAGCAGCCGATGGGGGGGTGAGGGTACGCAGTATTTT. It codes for CASSRWGGEGTQYF.

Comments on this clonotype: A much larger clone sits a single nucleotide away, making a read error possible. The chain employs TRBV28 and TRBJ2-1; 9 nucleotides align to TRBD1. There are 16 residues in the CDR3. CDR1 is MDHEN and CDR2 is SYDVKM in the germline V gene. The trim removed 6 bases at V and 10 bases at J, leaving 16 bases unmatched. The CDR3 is CASRRNPGQGVYEQFF. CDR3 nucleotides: TGTGCCAGCAGACGAAACCCGGGACAGGGAGTCTACGAGCAGTTCTTC. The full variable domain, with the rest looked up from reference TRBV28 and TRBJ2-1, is DVKVTQSSRYLVKRTGEKVFLECVQDMDHENMFWYRQDPGLGLRLIYFSYDVKMKEKGDIPEGYSVSREKKERFSLILESASTNQTSMYLCASRRNPGQGVYEQFFGPGTRLTVL.

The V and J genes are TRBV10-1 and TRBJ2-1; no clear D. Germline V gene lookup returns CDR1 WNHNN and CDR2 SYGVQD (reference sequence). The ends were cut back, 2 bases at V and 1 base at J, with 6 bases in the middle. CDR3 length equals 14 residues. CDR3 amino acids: CASSEEGSYNEQFF. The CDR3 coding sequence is TGCGCCAGCAGTGAGGAAGGGTCCTACAATGAGCAGTTCTTC.

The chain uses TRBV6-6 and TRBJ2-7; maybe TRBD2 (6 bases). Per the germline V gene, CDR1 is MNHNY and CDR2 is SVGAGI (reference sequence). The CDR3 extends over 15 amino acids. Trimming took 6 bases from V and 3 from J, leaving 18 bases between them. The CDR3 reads CASSPYSGPVYEQYF. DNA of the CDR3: TGTGCCAGCAGCCCCTATAGCGGTCCGGTCTACGAGCAGTACTTC.